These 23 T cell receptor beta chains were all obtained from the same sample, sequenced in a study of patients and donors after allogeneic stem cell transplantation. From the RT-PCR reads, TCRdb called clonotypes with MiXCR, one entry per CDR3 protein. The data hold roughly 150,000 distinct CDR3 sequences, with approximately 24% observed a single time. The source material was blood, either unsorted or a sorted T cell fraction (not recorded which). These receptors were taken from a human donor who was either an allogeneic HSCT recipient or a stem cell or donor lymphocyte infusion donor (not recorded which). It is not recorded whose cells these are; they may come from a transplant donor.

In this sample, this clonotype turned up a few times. In DNA form, the CDR3 reads TGTGCCAGCAGTCAATCCGGGACAGGGGGATATGGCTACACCTTC. Translating it yields CASSQSGTGGYGYTF. The chain uses TRBV12-3 or TRBV12-4 and TRBJ1-2; 11 bases match TRBD1. This CDR3 has 15 amino acids. V was clipped by 5 bases and J by 5 bases; unmatched bases: 7.

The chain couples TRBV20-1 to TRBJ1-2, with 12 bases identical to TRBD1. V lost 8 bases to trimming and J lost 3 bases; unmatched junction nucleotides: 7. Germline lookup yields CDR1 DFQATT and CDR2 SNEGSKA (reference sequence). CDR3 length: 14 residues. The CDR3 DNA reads TGCAGTCTTACGGGACAGGGGGCTTACTATGGCTACACCTTC. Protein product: CSLTGQGAYYGYTF.

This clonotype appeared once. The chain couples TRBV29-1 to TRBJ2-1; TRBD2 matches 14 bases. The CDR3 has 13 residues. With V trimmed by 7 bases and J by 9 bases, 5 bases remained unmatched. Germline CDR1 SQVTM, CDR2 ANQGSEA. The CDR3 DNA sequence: TGCAGCGCTCCGGGACTAGCGGGAGTTGAGCAGTTCTTC. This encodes CSAPGLAGVEQFF.

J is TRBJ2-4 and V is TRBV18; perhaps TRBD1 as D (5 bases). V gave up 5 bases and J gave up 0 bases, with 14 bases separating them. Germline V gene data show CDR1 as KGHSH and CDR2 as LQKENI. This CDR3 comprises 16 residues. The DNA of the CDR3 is TGTGCCAGCTCATTAGACAGCTATCTAGCCAAAAACATTCAGTACTTC. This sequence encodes CASSLDSYLAKNIQYF.

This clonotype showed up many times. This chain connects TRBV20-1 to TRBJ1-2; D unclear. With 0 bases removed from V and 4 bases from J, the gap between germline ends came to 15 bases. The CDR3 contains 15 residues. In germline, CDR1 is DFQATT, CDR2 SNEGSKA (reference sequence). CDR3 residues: CSARDSWVQTYGYTF. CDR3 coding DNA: TGCAGTGCTAGAGATTCTTGGGTACAGACCTATGGCTACACCTTC.

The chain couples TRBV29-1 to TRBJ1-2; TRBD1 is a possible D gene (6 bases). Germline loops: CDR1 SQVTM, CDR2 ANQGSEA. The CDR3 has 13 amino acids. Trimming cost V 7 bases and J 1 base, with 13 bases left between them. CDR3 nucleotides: TGCAGCGCTACCGTGGACAGTAACTATGGCTACACCTTC. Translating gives CSATVDSNYGYTF.

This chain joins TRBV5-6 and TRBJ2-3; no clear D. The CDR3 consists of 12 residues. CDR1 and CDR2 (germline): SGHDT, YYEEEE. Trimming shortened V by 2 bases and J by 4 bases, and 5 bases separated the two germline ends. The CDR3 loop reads CASSLDADTQYF. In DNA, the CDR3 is TGTGCCAGCAGCTTAGACGCAGATACGCAGTATTTT.

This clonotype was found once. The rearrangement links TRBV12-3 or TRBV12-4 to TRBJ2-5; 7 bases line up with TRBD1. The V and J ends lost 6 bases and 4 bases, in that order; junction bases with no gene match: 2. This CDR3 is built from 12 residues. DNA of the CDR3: TGTGCCAGCAGCCAGGGGGTAGAGACCCAGTACTTC. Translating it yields CASSQGVETQYF.

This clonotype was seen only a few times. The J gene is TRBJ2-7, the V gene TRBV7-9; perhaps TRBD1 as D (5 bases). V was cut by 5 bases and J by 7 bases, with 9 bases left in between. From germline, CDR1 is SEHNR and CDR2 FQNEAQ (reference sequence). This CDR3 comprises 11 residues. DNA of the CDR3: TGTGCCAGCAGCCCCAAGGGGGAGCAGTACTTC. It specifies CASSPKGEQYF.

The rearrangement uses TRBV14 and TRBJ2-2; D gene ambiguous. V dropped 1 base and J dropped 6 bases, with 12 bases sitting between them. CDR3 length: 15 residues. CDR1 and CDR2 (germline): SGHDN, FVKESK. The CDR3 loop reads CASSQGWPQPGELFF. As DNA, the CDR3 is TGTGCCAGCAGCCAAGGCTGGCCACAACCCGGGGAGCTGTTTTTT.

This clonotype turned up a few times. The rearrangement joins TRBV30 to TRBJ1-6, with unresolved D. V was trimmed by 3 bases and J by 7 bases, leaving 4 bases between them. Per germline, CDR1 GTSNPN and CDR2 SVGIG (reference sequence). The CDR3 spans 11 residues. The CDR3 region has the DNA TGTGCCTGGAGACAGAATTCACCCCTCCACTTT. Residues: CAWRQNSPLHF.

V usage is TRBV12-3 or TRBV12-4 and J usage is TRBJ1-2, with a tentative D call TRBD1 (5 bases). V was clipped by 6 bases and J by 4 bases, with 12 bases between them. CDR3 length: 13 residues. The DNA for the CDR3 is TGTGCCAGCAGCCCGGGGCTTTTCTATGGCTACACCTTC. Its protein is CASSPGLFYGYTF.

For the CDR3, the DNA is TGTGCCAGCACTAGTAGGGGTGCCAATCAGCCCCAGCATTTT. Amino acid sequence: CASTSRGANQPQHF. The chain uses TRBV12-3 or TRBV12-4 and TRBJ1-5, with a tentative D call TRBD1 (5 bases). V was cut by 7 bases and J by 3 bases, with 13 bases left in between. The CDR3 spans 14 residues.

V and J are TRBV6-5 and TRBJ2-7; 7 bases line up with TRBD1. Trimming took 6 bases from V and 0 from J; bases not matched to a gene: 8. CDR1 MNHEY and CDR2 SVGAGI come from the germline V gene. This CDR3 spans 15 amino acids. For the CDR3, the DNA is TGTGCCAGCAGCTCCGGGACAGTCCCCTCCTACGAGCAGTACTTC. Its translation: CASSSGTVPSYEQYF.

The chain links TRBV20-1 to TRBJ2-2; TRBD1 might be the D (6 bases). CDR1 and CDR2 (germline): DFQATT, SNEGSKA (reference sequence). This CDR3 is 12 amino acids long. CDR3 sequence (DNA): TGCCTTGGCAGGGGCAACACCGGGGAGCTGTTTTTT. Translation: CLGRGNTGELFF.

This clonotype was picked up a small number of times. In DNA form, the CDR3 reads TGCAGTGCTCTCCTACCGGGACAGTCGAACACTGAAGCTTTCTTT. Its translation: CSALLPGQSNTEAFF. The chain couples TRBV20-1 to TRBJ1-1; 7 bases agree with TRBD1. There are 15 residues in the CDR3. V gave up 5 bases and J gave up 1 base; unmatched junction bases: 10. Germline lookup yields CDR1 DFQATT and CDR2 SNEGSKA (reference sequence).

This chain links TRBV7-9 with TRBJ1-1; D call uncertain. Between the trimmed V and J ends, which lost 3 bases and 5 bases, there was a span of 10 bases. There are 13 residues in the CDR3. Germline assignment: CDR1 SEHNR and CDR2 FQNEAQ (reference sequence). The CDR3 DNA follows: TGTGCCAGCAGCTTTGGCCGGGAAACTGAAGCTTTCTTT. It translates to CASSFGRETEAFF. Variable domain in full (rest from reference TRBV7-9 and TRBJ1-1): DTGVSQNPRHKITKRGQNVTFRCDPISEHNRLYWYRQTLGQGPEFLTYFQNEAQLEKSRLLSDRFSAERPKGSFSTLEIQRTEQGDSAMYLCASSFGRETEAFFGQGTRLTVV.

The CDR3 DNA follows: TGTGCCAGCAACTATCAGGGCGTAGGCACAGATACGCAGTATTTT. Protein: CASNYQGVGTDTQYF. V and J are TRBV6-1 and TRBJ2-3, with D possibly TRBD1 on 5 matching bases. This CDR3 contains 15 residues. Germline V gene lookup returns CDR1 MNHNS and CDR2 SASEGT. V shed 7 bases and J shed 1 base, with 15 bases lying between them.

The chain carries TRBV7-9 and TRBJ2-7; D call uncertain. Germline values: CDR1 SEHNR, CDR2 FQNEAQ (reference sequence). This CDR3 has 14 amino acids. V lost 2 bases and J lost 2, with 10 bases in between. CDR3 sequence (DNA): TGTGCCAGCAGCTTACAGGTCGAGACCTACGAGCAGTACTTC. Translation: CASSLQVETYEQYF.

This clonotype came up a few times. The CDR3 DNA sequence: TGCAGCGTGCGTCGGGGGGCCTCCTACAATGAGCAGTTCTTC. It yields the protein CSVRRGASYNEQFF. The chain employs TRBV29-1 and TRBJ2-1; TRBD2 is a possible D gene (7 bases). V gave up 6 bases and J gave up 0 bases, with 12 bases separating them. CDR1 SQVTM and CDR2 ANQGSEA come from the germline V gene. This CDR3 comprises 14 residues.

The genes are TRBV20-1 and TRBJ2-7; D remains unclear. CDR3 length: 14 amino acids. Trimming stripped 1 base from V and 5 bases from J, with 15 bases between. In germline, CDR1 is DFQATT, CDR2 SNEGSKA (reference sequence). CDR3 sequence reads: CSARGGETQDEQYF. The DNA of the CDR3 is TGCAGTGCTAGAGGAGGAGAGACGCAAGACGAGCAGTACTTC.

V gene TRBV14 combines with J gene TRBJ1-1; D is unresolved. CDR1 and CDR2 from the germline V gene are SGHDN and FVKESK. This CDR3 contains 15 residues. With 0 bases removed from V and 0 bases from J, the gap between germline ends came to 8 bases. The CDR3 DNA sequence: TGTGCCAGCAGCCAAGAAAAGGTCGTGAACACTGAAGCTTTCTTT. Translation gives CASSQEKVVNTEAFF.

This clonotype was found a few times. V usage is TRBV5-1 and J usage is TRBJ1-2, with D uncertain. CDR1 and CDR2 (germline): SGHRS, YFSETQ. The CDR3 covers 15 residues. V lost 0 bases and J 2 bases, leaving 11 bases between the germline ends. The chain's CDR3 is CASSLDRHLNYGYTF. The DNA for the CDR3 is TGCGCCAGCAGCTTGGACAGACACCTGAACTATGGCTACACCTTC.